This TCR beta chain was sequenced in a study of early T cells in non-severe SARS-CoV-2 infection (dated by TCRdb to about 2021). For the wider study: Bulk RNA from unsorted whole blood was used for TCR sequencing, so alpha and beta chains could not be paired. Overall study results and their limits: VDJdb matching was skewed toward anti-spike CD8 responses, so virus-specific expansions were likely underestimated and private and CD4 specificities were missed.

Judged by its sample share, this clonotype qualifies as medium-sized (0.01 to 0.1%). Its antigen remains unidentified. Base qualities are missing; no much larger clone stands one base away. The study was a case-control design nested within a healthcare worker cohort in London, UK, with weekly nasopharyngeal swab PCR tests and blood sampling. Healthcare workers were recruited between 23 and 31 March 2020, during the week of the UK lockdown, and were followed weekly for up to roughly 15 weeks. The CDR3 starts with the cysteine, ends with the phenylalanine, and has 12 residues. The CDR3 DNA has 36 bases and is translated from base 1. The CDR1 and CDR2 encoded by the germline V gene (reference sequence) are SEHNR and FQNEAQ. The V end loses 5 bases and the J end loses 4 bases, and a stretch of 8 bases separates them. The library was built by means of 5' RACE. The instrument given in TCRdb is NextSeq 500. In the TCR library protocol, unique molecular identifiers were attached to individual cDNA molecules to correct for PCR bias and sequencing error. Both TCR alpha and beta chains were sequenced, and tight co-correlation was observed between alpha and beta sequence abundances in each sample. The study's processing was this. Decombinator V4 was used to annotate the V gene, J gene and CDR3 of the TCR sequences. Expanded TCRs were defined as changing significantly between any two time points under a Poisson model with p below 0.0001. TCR abundances were normalised to the total number of TCRs sequenced per sample and expressed as counts per million. MAIT TCRs were defined by TRAV1-2 paired with TRAJ12, TRAJ20 or TRAJ33, and iNKT TCRs by TRAV10 paired with TRAJ18. VDJdb, accessed 1 November 2021, was searched for CMV, EBV and SARS-CoV-2 annotated TCRs, excluding TCRs annotated for multiple antigens. TCRdb's own reprocessing of the public reads used fastp at Q25 and MiXCR and kept productive beta chains. Every distinct CDR3 protein forms one entry, paired with its most common genes and DNA. V and J calls and clone size were set by TCRdb, not the authors. In all, the sample holds roughly 26,000 distinct CDR3 sequences, and roughly 4.6% of those were seen once. More than 3.5% of the sample is in the top ten clones.

The clonotype was recovered from an adult who was a healthcare worker with PCR-confirmed SARS-CoV-2 infection or an uninfected control (not recorded which). This sequence uses TRBV7-9 and TRBJ1-1, with no D gene named confidently. Sample: whole blood. The CDR3 reads CASSLRVTEAFF. The DNA sequence is TGTGCCAGCAGCCTCCGCGTCACTGAAGCTTTCTTT.